This T cell receptor (beta chain) comes out of a study of blood T cell repertoires in COVID-19. Study overall: Italy, Spain and the United States were the sources of the convalescent and acute COVID-19 samples. Sources were T cells, B-cell-depleted T cells, or PBMCs; the material itself was cDNA or gDNA.

In its sample, this clone was seen once. Germline V gives CDR1 SGHAT, CDR2 FQDESV (reference sequence). Trimming at V came to 5 bases and at J to 5 bases, leaving 8 bases not matched to a gene. This CDR3 region has 14 residues. Original processing notes: Using reference gene primer amplification, nucleated cell counts were estimated. The assay was immunoSEQ multiplex PCR, and TCRdb's table has in-frame clones only and misses some. The V and J calls and the clone size are those of that table, but D and trimming were determined from the DNA. The sample contains approximately 77,000 clones, 88% of which appear only once.

The receptor was derived from a woman aged 80 or over with acute or convalescent COVID-19. The chain joins TRBV11-1 to TRBJ1-1; 7 nucleotides agree with TRBD1. Sequencing input: peripheral blood. This CDR3 reads CASSLRQGRTEAFF. In DNA, the CDR3 is TGTGCCAGCAGCCTCAGACAGGGAAGGACTGAAGCTTTCTTT. Combining the CDR3 with reference TRBV11-1 and TRBJ1-1 gives the whole variable domain EAEVAQSPRYKITEKSQAVAFWCDPISGHATLYWYRQILGQGPELLVQFQDESVVDDSQLPKDRFSAERLKGVDSTLKIQPAELGDSAMYLCASSLRQGRTEAFFGQGTRLTVV.